The 22 T cell receptor beta chains reported below all come from one sample, sequenced in a study of cytomegalovirus exposure and HLA in healthy donors (dated by TCRdb to about 2017). The library was made by the immunoSEQ multiplex PCR assay. For the multiplex PCR, a mixture combining 60 forward primers for TCR Vbeta segments and 13 reverse primers for TCR Jbeta segments was used. This immuneACCESS table, as held by TCRdb, lists in-frame sequences with V and J called but not all clones. Of the missing ones, under half trace to an unresolved V gene in checked studies; the others have no known cause. Counted in this sample were around 200,000 clones; approximately 82% of them appeared once. The top ten clonotypes cover 10% to 13% of the sample. What was sequenced was PBMCs. These receptors all come from a woman in her 50s in good health and CMV-seropositive.

J is TRBJ1-5 and V is TRBV7-2, with TRBD1 matching over 7 bases. Germline lookup yields CDR1 SGHTA and CDR2 FQGNSA. The CDR3 spans 15 residues. The V and J ends lost 1 base and 1 base, in that order; junction bases with no gene match: 1. The CDR3 sequence is CASSLEGGSNQPQHF. For the CDR3, the DNA is TGTGCCAGCAGCTTAGAAGGGGGCAGCAATCAGCCCCAGCATTTT. Looking up the rest from reference TRBV7-2 and TRBJ1-5 gives the full variable domain: GAGVSQSPSNKVTEKGKDVELRCDPISGHTALYWYRQSLGQGLEFLIYFQGNSAPDKSGLPSDRFSAERTGGSVSTLTIQRTQQEDSAVYLCASSLEGGSNQPQHFGDGTRLSIL.

CDR3 protein: CASSLVSLESTVYNEQFF. The CDR3 bases are TGTGCCAGCAGCTTAGTCTCTTTGGAGTCGACAGTATACAATGAGCAGTTCTTC. This rearrangement joins TRBV7-6 to TRBJ2-1, with D tentatively TRBD1 (5 bases). The V gene's germline CDR1 is SGHVS and CDR2 FNYEAQ. V gave up 1 base and J gave up 4 bases, with 20 bases separating them. The length of the CDR3 is 18 residues. The full variable domain, with the rest looked up from reference TRBV7-6 and TRBJ2-1, is GAGVSQSPRYKVTKRGQDVALRCDPISGHVSLYWYRQALGQGPEFLTYFNYEAQQDKSGLPNDRFSAERPEGSISTLTIQRTEQRDSAMYRCASSLVSLESTVYNEQFFGPGTRLTVL.

This chain links TRBV6-6 with TRBJ1-5; D is unresolved. There are 11 residues in the CDR3. Germline values: CDR1 MNHNY, CDR2 SVGAGI (reference sequence). V was clipped by 8 bases and J by 9 bases, with 11 bases between them. CDR3 sequence reads: CASQRSGPQHF. For the CDR3, the DNA is TGTGCCAGCCAACGGTCGGGGCCCCAGCATTTT.

V is TRBV19 and J is TRBJ2-5, with D maybe TRBD1 (6 bases). The CDR3 loop spans 16 amino acids. Trimming pared 1 base from V and 0 bases from J, leaving 12 bases between. The germline V gene has CDR1 LNHDA and CDR2 SQIVND (reference sequence). CDR3 nucleotide sequence: TGTGCCAGTAGTATAGCGCACCAGGGGAACCAAGAGACCCAGTACTTC. Translated: CASSIAHQGNQETQYF.

The chain couples TRBV7-2 to TRBJ2-5, with TRBD2 matching over 7 bases. Germline assignment: CDR1 SGHTA and CDR2 FQGNSA. V shed 2 bases, J shed 1 base, and the junction held 1 base outside the gene matches. The CDR3 consists of 14 residues. The CDR3 reads CASSLPGGQETQYF. CDR3 DNA sequence: TGTGCCAGCAGCTTACCGGGGGGCCAAGAGACCCAGTACTTC.

The genes are TRBV19 and TRBJ1-1; D possibly corresponds to TRBD1 (5 bases). Per germline, CDR1 LNHDA and CDR2 SQIVND (reference sequence). The CDR3 runs 14 residues. V gave up 6 bases and J gave up 6 bases, with 17 bases separating them. CDR3 DNA sequence: TGTGCCAGTAGCCCGGGGGGGTTTTGGTCTGAAGCTTTCTTT. Its protein product is CASSPGGFWSEAFF.

The J gene is TRBJ2-1, the V gene TRBV11-2; 12 bases fit TRBD1. This CDR3 is built from 17 residues. The junction had 13 bases not matched to a gene; V was cut back by 6 bases and J by 7 bases. Germline-derived CDR1 and CDR2 are SGHAT and FQNNGV. CDR3 bases: TGTGCCAGCAGGGACACTCAGGGGGACAGGGGGCGAAATGAGCAGTTCTTC. Encoded protein: CASRDTQGDRGRNEQFF.

The chain links TRBV7-3 to TRBJ2-3; D unclear. Germline CDR1 SGHTA, CDR2 FQGTGA. The CDR3 spans 15 residues. The V end lost 5 bases, the J end lost 5 bases, and 17 bases lay between the germline ends. DNA for the CDR3: TGTGCCAGCAGCCCCCGGCCGGCGGTGGTAGATACGCAGTATTTT. This encodes CASSPRPAVVDTQYF.

This chain joins TRBV7-8 and TRBJ2-5; TRBD1 agrees at 9 bases. The CDR3 has 14 amino acids. Germline V gene lookup returns CDR1 SGHVS and CDR2 FQNEAQ. Germline trimming cut 6 bases from V and 5 bases from J; bases unmatched to any gene: 7. Written as DNA, the CDR3 is TGTGCCAGCAGTAAACAGGGGGCATTTGAGACCCAGTACTTC. Translated, it gives CASSKQGAFETQYF.

The chain carries TRBV19 and TRBJ2-7; D perhaps matches TRBD1 (5 bases). Between the trimmed V and J ends, which lost 1 base and 6 bases, there was a span of 10 bases. The CDR3 extends over 13 amino acids. CDR1 is LNHDA and CDR2 is SQIVND in the germline V gene (reference sequence). As DNA, the CDR3 is TGTGCCAGTAGTATAGTACAGGAGTCCGAGCAGTACTTC. Protein: CASSIVQESEQYF.

This clone was observed a single time. The J gene is TRBJ1-6, the V gene TRBV14, with D hard to call. V was shortened by 1 base and J by 7 bases, with 5 bases between the two germline ends. Looked up from germline, CDR1 is SGHDN and CDR2 is FVKESK. The CDR3 covers 13 residues. Written as DNA, the CDR3 is TGTGCCAGCAGCCAAGCGTTAAATTCACCCCTCCACTTT. This codes for CASSQALNSPLHF.

V is TRBV27 and J is TRBJ1-2, with a tentative D call TRBD1 (6 bases). Trimming left V 6 bases short and J 6 bases short, with 14 bases between. This CDR3 has 13 amino acids. The V gene's germline CDR1 is MNHEY and CDR2 SMNVEV (reference sequence). CDR3 sequence reads: CASSFRGWDGYTF. DNA for the CDR3: TGTGCCAGCAGCTTCAGGGGATGGGATGGCTACACCTTC.

This chain uses TRBV7-3 with TRBJ1-6, with a possible D match to TRBD1 (5 bases). Germline values: CDR1 SGHTA, CDR2 FQGTGA. This CDR3 contains 15 residues. V was shortened by 1 base and J by 5 bases, with 9 bases between the two germline ends. This CDR3 reads CASSLSRDNNSPLHF. CDR3 bases: TGTGCCAGCAGCTTAAGCAGGGATAATAATTCACCCCTCCACTTT.

This clone was seen a few times. V usage is TRBV4-3 and J usage is TRBJ1-1; D is unclear. Trimming cost V 0 bases and J 3 bases, with 8 bases left between them. Looked up from germline, CDR1 is LGHNA and CDR2 is YSLEER. The CDR3 spans 14 residues. CDR3 residues: CASSQDQEDTEAFF. The CDR3 DNA follows: TGCGCCAGCAGCCAAGATCAGGAGGACACTGAAGCTTTCTTT.

This clone was detected only a few times. The chain is built from TRBV7-9 and TRBJ1-1; 8 bases are shared with TRBD1. CDR1 and CDR2 (germline): SEHNR, FQNEAQ (reference sequence). Trimming took 1 base from V and 4 from J; bases not matched to a gene: 5. This CDR3 region has 15 residues. This chain's CDR3 is CASSLGGRGLTEAFF. The CDR3 nucleotides are TGTGCCAGCAGCTTAGGGGGCAGGGGGCTCACTGAAGCTTTCTTT. The complete variable domain, with remaining parts taken from reference TRBV7-9 and TRBJ1-1, reads DTGVSQNPRHKITKRGQNVTFRCDPISEHNRLYWYRQTLGQGPEFLTYFQNEAQLEKSRLLSDRFSAERPKGSFSTLEIQRTEQGDSAMYLCASSLGGRGLTEAFFGQGTRLTVV.

The V call is TRBV7-3, the J call TRBJ2-5; the match to TRBD2 covers 8 bases. Germline CDR1 reads SGHTA; CDR2 reads FQGTGA. Trimming removed 10 bases from V and 4 bases from J; junction bases left unmatched: 8. This CDR3 comprises 13 residues. CDR3 protein: CAIPGGGRETQYF. The CDR3, as DNA: TGTGCCATCCCCGGGGGGGGCCGAGAGACCCAGTACTTC.

The chain has TRBV10-3 and TRBJ2-7; the D gene is possibly TRBD2 (6 bases). The CDR3 is 15 residues long. V was shortened by 7 bases and J by 1 base, with 17 bases between the two germline ends. The germline CDR1 and CDR2 sequences are ENHRY and SYGVKD. CDR3 in DNA: TGTGCCATCAATAAGGGCGGGGCTGATTCCTACGAGCAGTACTTC. It yields the protein CAINKGGADSYEQYF.

The chain is built from TRBV18 and TRBJ2-2; a weak D match, TRBD1 (6 bases). Germline V gene data show CDR1 as KGHSH and CDR2 as LQKENI. The CDR3 runs 14 residues. The germline V and J ends were trimmed by 4 bases and 5 bases, with 11 bases remaining between them. CDR3 nucleotide sequence: TGTGCCAGCTCACTAACCAGGGGAACCGGGGAGCTGTTTTTT. Translation: CASSLTRGTGELFF. Variable domain in full (rest from reference TRBV18 and TRBJ2-2): NAGVMQNPRHLVRRRGQEARLRCSPMKGHSHVYWYRQLPEEGLKFMVYLQKENIIDESGMPKERFSAEFPKEGPSILRIQQVVRGDSAAYFCASSLTRGTGELFFGEGSRLTVL.

The V gene is TRBV5-1, the J gene TRBJ2-2; no definite D call. The germline V gene has CDR1 SGHRS and CDR2 YFSETQ. This CDR3 spans 13 amino acids. V shed 6 bases and J shed 6 bases, with 12 bases lying between them. This CDR3 is CASTIIGSGELFF. In DNA form, the CDR3 reads TGCGCCAGCACCATAATCGGGTCCGGGGAGCTGTTTTTT. Full variable domain (outside the CDR3, taken from reference TRBV5-1 and TRBJ2-2): KAGVTQTPRYLIKTRGQQVTLSCSPISGHRSVSWYQQTPGQGLQFLFEYFSETQRNKGNFPGRFSGRQFSNSRSEMNVSTLELGDSALYLCASTIIGSGELFFGEGSRLTVL.

The rearrangement uses TRBV29-1 and TRBJ2-1; 9 bases match TRBD1. This CDR3 has 15 amino acids. The V and J ends lost 0 bases and 7 bases, in that order; junction bases with no gene match: 7. The germline CDR1 and CDR2 sequences are SQVTM and ANQGSEA. The CDR3 reads CSVEDPGQGPNEQFF. CDR3 nucleotide sequence: TGCAGCGTTGAAGACCCGGGACAGGGACCGAATGAGCAGTTCTTC.

The genes are TRBV18 and TRBJ1-2; the match to TRBD1 covers 8 bases. CDR3 size: 17 residues. CDR1 is KGHSH, CDR2 LQKENI, per germline. The V gene end was trimmed by 5 bases and the J gene end by 0 bases; junction bases not matched to a gene: 11. CDR3 loop: CASSSTGTGLTNYGYTF. DNA of the CDR3: TGTGCCAGCTCATCAACCGGGACAGGACTTACTAACTATGGCTACACCTTC.

The chain couples TRBV9 to TRBJ2-3; 7 nucleotides agree with TRBD1. This CDR3 has 14 residues. From germline, CDR1 is SGDLS and CDR2 YYNGEE. V shed 3 bases, J shed 4 bases, and the junction held 5 bases outside the gene matches. This CDR3 reads CASSADRVSDTQYF. The DNA of the CDR3 is TGTGCCAGCAGCGCCGACAGGGTTTCAGATACGCAGTATTTT.